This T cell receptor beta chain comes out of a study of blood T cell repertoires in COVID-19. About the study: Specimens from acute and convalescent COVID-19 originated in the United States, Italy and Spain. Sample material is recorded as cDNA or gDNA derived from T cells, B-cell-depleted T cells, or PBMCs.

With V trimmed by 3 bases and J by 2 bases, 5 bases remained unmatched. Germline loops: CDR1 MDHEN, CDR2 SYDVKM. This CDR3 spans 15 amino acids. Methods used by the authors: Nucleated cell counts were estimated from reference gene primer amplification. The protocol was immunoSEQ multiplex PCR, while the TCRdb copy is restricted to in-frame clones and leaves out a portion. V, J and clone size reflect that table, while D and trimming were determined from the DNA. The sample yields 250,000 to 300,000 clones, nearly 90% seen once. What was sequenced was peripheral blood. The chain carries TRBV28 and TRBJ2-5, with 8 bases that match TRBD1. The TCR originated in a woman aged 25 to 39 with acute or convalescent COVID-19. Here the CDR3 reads CASSFPGQGQETQYF. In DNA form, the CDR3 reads TGTGCCAGCAGTTTCCCAGGACAGGGTCAAGAGACCCAGTACTTC.